The source of this TCR beta chain is a study of identical twins. Points from the study as a whole: Fewer insertions marked abundant cord blood beta clonotypes; young adult naive trended weakly, memory not at all. Model-predicted out-of-frame TCR alpha sharing fell below observed values in monozygotic twins. An excess of low generation probability was shown by twin-shared out-of-frame alpha sequences.

V lost 0 bases to trimming and J lost 7 bases, with 10 bases between them. The CDR3 loop spans 13 amino acids. The germline gives CDR1 SGHRS, CDR2 YFSETQ. A template switching step contributed a universal primer site, while unique molecular identifiers were present in the cDNA. TCRdb reprocessed the 5' RACE reads via MiXCR and lists one record per CDR3 protein. The sample shows 500,000 to 700,000 distinct CDR3 sequences, roughly 7.2% of them seen only once. This clonotype was seen many times. No antigen is known for it. This sample was shared with a second study, whose subject was yellow fever vaccine responses in identical twins.

V usage is TRBV5-1 and J usage is TRBJ1-1, with a possible D match to TRBD1 (5 bases). The receptor's source is a woman under 30 in good health. Sequenced: PBMCs. As DNA, the CDR3 is TGCGCCAGCAGCTTGGTTCAGGGCTTTGAAGCTTTCTTT. This encodes CASSLVQGFEAFF.